This T cell receptor beta chain was profiled in a study of blood T cell repertoires in COVID-19. The repertoire was sequenced with immunoSEQ multiplex PCR; TCRdb's copy has only in-frame clones and lacks some. The sample shows around 150,000 clones, roughly 81% of them seen only once. The V gene's germline CDR1 is SGHAT and CDR2 FQNNGV. V gave up 4 bases and J gave up 4 bases, with 9 bases separating them. There are 13 residues in the CDR3. The sample comprised PBMCs or T cells enriched from blood (not recorded which). The chain carries TRBV11-2 and TRBJ2-3; tentatively, D is TRBD2 (5 bases). This receptor was taken from a woman in her forties or fifties with acute COVID-19. The CDR3 loop reads CASSSQRADTQYF. The CDR3, as DNA: TGTGCCAGCAGCTCGCAGAGGGCAGATACGCAGTATTTT.